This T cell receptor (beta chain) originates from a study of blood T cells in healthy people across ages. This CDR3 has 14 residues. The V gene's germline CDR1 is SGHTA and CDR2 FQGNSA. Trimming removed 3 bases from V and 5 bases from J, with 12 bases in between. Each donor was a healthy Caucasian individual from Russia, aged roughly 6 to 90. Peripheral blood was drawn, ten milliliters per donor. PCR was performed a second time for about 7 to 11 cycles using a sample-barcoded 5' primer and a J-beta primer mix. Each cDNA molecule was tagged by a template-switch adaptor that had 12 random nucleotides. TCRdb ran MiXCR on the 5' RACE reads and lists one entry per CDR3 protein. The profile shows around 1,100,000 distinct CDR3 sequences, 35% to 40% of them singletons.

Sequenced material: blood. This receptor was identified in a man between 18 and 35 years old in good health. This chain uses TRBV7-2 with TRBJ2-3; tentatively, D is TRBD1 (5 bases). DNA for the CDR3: TGTGCCAGCAGCTTTAGTGGGGCGATAGATACGCAGTATTTT. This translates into CASSFSGAIDTQYF.